This T cell receptor beta chain was captured in a study of blood T cell repertoires in COVID-19. About the research overall: Samples of COVID-19 (acute and convalescent) were obtained from the United States, Italy and Spain. T cells, B-cell-depleted T cells, or PBMCs provided the cDNA or gDNA that served as material.

Looked up from germline, CDR1 is SGHRS and CDR2 is YFSETQ. The CDR3 runs 14 residues. V lost 0 bases to trimming and J lost 6 bases, with 9 bases between them. Per the study methods: Reference gene primer amplification yielded estimated nucleated cell counts. The repertoire was sequenced with immunoSEQ multiplex PCR; TCRdb's copy has only in-frame clones and lacks some. Clone size and the V and J calls come from that table; the DNA yielded D and trimming. The sample contains fewer than 250,000 clones, under 90% of which appear only once. The TCR sequence derives from a woman aged 40 to 50 with active or convalescent COVID-19. Sequencing was carried out using peripheral blood. The chain has TRBV5-1 and TRBJ1-4, with TRBD1 as a possible D gene (5 bases). The CDR3 sequence is CASSLVGVDEKLFF. DNA for the CDR3: TGCGCCAGCAGCTTGGTAGGGGTTGATGAAAAACTGTTTTTT.